This TCR beta chain was sequenced during a study of CD8+ T cells in alopecia areata. Isolated RNA was reverse transcribed into cDNA used as the sequencing template. Only in-frame clones appear in the TCRdb table, and some are missing; sequencing was by immunoSEQ multiplex PCR. The table includes about 180,000 clones, approximately 53% detected once. Treatment noted: oral pan-JAK inhibitor, 5-10 mg twice daily. The TCR sequence derives from a human donor with alopecia areata. The sequences come from CD8+ T cells sorted from blood, collected at week 24, from a patient treated with tofacitinib.

The CDR3 protein is CASSLEGGPSYEQYF. In DNA form, the CDR3 reads TGTGCCAGCAGCTTGGAGGGGGGGCCCTCCTACGAGCAGTACTTC. The V and J genes are TRBV5-6 and TRBJ2-7, with D maybe TRBD2 (7 bases). V was trimmed by 0 bases and J by 0 bases, leaving 10 bases between them. This CDR3 spans 15 amino acids. Germline V gene data show CDR1 as SGHDT and CDR2 as YYEEEE.